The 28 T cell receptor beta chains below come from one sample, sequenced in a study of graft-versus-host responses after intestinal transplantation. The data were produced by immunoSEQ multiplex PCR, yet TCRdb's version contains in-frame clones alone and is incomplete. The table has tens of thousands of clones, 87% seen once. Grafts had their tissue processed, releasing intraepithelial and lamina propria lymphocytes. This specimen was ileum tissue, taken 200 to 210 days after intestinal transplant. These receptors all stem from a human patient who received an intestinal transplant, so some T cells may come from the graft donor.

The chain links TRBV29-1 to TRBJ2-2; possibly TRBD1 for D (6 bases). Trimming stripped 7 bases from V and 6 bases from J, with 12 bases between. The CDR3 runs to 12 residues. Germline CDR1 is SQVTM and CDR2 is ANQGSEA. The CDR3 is CSGLGQSGELFF. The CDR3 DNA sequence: TGCAGCGGCCTAGGACAGTCCGGGGAGCTGTTTTTT.

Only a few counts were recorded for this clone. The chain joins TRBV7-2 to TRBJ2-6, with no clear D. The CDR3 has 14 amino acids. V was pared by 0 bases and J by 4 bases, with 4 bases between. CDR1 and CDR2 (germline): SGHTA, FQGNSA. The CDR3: CASSLATGANVLTF. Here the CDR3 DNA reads TGTGCCAGCAGCTTAGCTACAGGGGCCAACGTCCTGACTTTC.

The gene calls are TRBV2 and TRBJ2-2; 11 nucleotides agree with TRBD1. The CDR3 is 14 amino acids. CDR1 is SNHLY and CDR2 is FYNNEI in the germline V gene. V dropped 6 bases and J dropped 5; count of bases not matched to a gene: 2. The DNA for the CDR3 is TGTGCCAGCAGGGACAGGGGGCTTACCGGGGAGCTGTTTTTT. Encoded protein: CASRDRGLTGELFF.

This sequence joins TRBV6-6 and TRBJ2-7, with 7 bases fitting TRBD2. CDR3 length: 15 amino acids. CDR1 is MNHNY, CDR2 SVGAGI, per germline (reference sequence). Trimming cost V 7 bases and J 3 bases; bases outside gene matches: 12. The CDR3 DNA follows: TGTGCCAGCACCACGGGGGGACTCCCACTCTACGAGCAGTACTTC. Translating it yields CASTTGGLPLYEQYF.

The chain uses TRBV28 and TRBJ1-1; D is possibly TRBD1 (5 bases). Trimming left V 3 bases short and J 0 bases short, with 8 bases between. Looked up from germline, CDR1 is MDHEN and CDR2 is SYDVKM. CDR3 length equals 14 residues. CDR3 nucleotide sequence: TGTGCCAGCAGTTTTGGCAGGGTGAACACTGAAGCTTTCTTT. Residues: CASSFGRVNTEAFF.

Written as DNA, the CDR3 is TGTGCCAGCAGTTCCAATCTAGCGGGAGGTAAGGATGAGCAGTTCTTC. It yields the protein CASSSNLAGGKDEQFF. The rearrangement uses TRBV27 and TRBJ2-1, with 11 bases matching TRBD2. Germline CDR1 MNHEY, CDR2 SMNVEV (reference sequence). V lost 4 bases to trimming and J lost 8 bases; unmatched junction nucleotides: 10. The CDR3 totals 16 residues.

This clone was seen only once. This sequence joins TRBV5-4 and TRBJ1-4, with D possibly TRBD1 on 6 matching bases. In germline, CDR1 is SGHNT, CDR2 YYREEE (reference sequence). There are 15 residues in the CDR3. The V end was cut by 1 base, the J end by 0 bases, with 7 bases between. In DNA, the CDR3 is TGTGCCAGCAGCTTGCGGACAGCAACTAATGAAAAACTGTTTTTT. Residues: CASSLRTATNEKLFF.

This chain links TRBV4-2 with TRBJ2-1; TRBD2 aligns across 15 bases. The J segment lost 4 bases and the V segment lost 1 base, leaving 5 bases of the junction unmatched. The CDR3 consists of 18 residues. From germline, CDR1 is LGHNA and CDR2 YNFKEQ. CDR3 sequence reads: CASSQGTSGGAGYNEQFF. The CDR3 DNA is TGTGCCAGCAGCCAAGGGACTAGCGGGGGGGCCGGATACAATGAGCAGTTCTTC.

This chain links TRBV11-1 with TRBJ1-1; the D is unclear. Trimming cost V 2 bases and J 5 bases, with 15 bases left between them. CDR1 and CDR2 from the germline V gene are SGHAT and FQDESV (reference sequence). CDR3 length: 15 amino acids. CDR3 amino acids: CASSLNMGSGTEAFF. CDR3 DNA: TGTGCCAGCAGCTTAAATATGGGGTCGGGAACTGAAGCTTTCTTT.

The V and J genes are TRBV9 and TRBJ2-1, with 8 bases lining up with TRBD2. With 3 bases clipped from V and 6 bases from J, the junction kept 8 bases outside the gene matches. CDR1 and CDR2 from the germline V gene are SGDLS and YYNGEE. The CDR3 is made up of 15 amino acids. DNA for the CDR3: TGTGCCAGCAGCGCCGGGACTAGACCGAGCAATGAGCAGTTCTTC. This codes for CASSAGTRPSNEQFF.

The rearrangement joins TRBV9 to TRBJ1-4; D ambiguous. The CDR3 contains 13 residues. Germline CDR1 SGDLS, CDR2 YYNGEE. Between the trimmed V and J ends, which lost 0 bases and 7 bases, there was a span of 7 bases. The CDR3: CASSVDRGEKLFF. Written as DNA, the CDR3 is TGTGCCAGCAGCGTAGACCGGGGTGAAAAACTGTTTTTT.

The CDR3 nucleotides read TGTGCCAGCAGTTTATCAGGGATTGGTACAGATACGCAGTATTTT. Amino acids: CASSLSGIGTDTQYF. The rearrangement joins TRBV27 to TRBJ2-3; unclear D gene. This CDR3 is 15 amino acids long. Per germline, CDR1 MNHEY and CDR2 SMNVEV (reference sequence). Trimming pared 0 bases from V and 3 bases from J, leaving 10 bases between.

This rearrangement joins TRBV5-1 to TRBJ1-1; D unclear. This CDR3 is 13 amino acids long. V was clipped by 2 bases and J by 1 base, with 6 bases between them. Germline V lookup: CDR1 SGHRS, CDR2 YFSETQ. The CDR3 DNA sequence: TGCGCCAGCAGCTTACAGCAGAACACTGAAGCTTTCTTT. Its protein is CASSLQQNTEAFF.

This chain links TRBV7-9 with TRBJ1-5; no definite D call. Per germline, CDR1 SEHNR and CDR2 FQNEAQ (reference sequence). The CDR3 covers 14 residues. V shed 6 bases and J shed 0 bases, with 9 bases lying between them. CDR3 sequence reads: CASSRTDSNQPQHF. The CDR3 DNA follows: TGTGCCAGCAGTCGGACGGATAGCAATCAGCCCCAGCATTTT. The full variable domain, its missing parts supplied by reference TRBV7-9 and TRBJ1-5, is DTGVSQNPRHKITKRGQNVTFRCDPISEHNRLYWYRQTLGQGPEFLTYFQNEAQLEKSRLLSDRFSAERPKGSFSTLEIQRTEQGDSAMYLCASSRTDSNQPQHFGDGTRLSIL.

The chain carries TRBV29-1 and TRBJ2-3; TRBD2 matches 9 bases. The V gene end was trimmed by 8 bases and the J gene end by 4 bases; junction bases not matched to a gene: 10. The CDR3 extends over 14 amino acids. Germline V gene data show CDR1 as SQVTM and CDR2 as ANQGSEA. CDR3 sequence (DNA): TGCAGCTCGGCGGGGGGGGGACTTTCAGATACGCAGTATTTT. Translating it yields CSSAGGGLSDTQYF.

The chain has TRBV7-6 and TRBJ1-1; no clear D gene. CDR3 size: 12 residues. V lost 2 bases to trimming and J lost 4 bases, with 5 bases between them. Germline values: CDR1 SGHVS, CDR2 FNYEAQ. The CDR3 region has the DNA TGTGCCAGCAGCTTATGGGGCACTGAAGCTTTCTTT. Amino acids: CASSLWGTEAFF.

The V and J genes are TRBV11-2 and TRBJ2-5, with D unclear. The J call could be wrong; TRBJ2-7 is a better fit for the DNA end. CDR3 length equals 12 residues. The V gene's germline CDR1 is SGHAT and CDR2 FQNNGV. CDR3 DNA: TGTGCCAGCAGTGGAAGCTCGTACGAGCAGTACTTC. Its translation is CASSGSSYEQYF.

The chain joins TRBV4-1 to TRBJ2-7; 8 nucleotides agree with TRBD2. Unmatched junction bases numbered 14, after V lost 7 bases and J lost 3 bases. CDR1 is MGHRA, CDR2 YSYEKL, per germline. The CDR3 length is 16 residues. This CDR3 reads CASKLSPGGPYYEQYF. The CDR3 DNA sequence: TGCGCCAGCAAGCTCTCTCCGGGGGGGCCCTACTACGAGCAGTACTTC.

The CDR3 sequence is CASSDFIVTNTEAFF. Here the CDR3 DNA reads TGTGCCAGCAGTGACTTCATCGTCACGAACACTGAAGCTTTCTTT. The chain joins TRBV2 to TRBJ1-1; D is unclear. The V gene's germline CDR1 is SNHLY and CDR2 FYNNEI. Deletions cut 3 bases from V and 1 base from J, with 12 bases between. The CDR3 covers 15 residues.

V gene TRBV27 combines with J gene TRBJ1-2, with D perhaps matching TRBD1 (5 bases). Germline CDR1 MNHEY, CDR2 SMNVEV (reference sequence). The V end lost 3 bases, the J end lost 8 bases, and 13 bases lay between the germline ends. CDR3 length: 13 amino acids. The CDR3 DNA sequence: TGTGCCAGCAGTTTGCACGGAGGGGTAGGCTACACCTTC. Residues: CASSLHGGVGYTF.

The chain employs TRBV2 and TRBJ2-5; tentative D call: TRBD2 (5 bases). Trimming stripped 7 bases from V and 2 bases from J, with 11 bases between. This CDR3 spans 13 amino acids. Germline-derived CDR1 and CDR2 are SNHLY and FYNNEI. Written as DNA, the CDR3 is TGTGCCAGCACCCGGCTAGCACAAGAGACCCAGTACTTC. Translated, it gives CASTRLAQETQYF.

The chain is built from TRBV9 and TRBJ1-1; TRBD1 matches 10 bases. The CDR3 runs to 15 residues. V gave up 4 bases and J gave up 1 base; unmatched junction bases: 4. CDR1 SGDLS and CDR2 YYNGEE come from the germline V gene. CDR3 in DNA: TGTGCCAGCAGCACCCGGGACAGGGGGAACACTGAAGCTTTCTTT. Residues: CASSTRDRGNTEAFF. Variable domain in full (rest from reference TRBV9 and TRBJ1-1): DSGVTQTPKHLITATGQRVTLRCSPRSGDLSVYWYQQSLDQGLQFLIQYYNGEERAKGNILERFSAQQFPDLHSELNLSSLELGDSALYFCASSTRDRGNTEAFFGQGTRLTVV.

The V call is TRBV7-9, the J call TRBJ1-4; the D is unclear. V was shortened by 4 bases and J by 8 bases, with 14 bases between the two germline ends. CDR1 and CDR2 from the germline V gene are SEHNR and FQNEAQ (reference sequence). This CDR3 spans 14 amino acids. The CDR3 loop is CASSSEAIREKLFF. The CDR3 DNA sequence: TGTGCCAGCAGCTCGGAGGCTATTCGGGAAAAACTGTTTTTT.

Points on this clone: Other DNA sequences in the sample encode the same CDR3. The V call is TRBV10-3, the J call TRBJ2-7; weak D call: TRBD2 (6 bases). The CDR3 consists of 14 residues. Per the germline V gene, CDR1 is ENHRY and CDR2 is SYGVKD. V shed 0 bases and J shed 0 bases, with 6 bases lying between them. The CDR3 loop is CAISESTSSYEQYF. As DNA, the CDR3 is TGTGCCATCAGTGAGTCGACTAGCTCCTACGAGCAGTACTTC.

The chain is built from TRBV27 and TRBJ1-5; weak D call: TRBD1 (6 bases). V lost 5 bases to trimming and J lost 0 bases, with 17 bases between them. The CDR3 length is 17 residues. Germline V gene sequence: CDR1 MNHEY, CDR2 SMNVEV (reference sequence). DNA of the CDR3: TGTGCCAGCAGTCCTTCGGGGGGGGCCTATAGCAATCAGCCCCAGCATTTT. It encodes CASSPSGGAYSNQPQHF.

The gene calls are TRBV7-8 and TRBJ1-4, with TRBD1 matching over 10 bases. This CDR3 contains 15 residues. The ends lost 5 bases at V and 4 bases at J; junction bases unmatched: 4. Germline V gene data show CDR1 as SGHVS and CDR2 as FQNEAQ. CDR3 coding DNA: TGTGCCAGCAGCGGAGGGACAGGGGATAATGAAAAACTGTTTTTT. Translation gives CASSGGTGDNEKLFF.

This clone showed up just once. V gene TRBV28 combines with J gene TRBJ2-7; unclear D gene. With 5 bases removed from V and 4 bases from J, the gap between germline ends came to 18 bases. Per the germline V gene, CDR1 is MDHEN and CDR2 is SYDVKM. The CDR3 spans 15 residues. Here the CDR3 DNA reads TGTGCCAGCAGTAATTCGGCTTTAGGCGTATACGAGCAGTACTTC. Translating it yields CASSNSALGVYEQYF.

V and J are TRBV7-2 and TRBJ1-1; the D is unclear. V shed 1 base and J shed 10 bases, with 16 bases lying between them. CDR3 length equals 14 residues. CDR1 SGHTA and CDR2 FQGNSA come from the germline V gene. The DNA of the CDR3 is TGTGCCAGCAGCTTAGATTCCGGATCGGGAAGAGCTTTCTTT. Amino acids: CASSLDSGSGRAFF.